This entry lists 13 T cell receptor beta chains sequenced from one sample in a study of blood T cell repertoires in COVID-19. Libraries were prepared by immunoSEQ multiplex PCR; TCRdb keeps only in-frame clonotypes and omits some of them. This table holds tens of thousands of clones, 75% to 85% found once. The sequencing sample was made of peripheral blood. All receptors come from a human donor in a cohort sampled during active COVID-19.

The V gene is TRBV28, the J gene TRBJ1-1, with TRBD1 matching over 8 bases. CDR1 and CDR2 from the germline V gene are MDHEN and SYDVKM. The CDR3 consists of 13 residues. Unmatched junction bases numbered 3, after V lost 5 bases and J lost 4 bases. CDR3 sequence: CASSLQGVTEAFF. The DNA of the CDR3 is TGTGCCAGCAGTCTACAGGGGGTCACTGAAGCTTTCTTT.

J is TRBJ1-1 and V is TRBV18, with 8 bases identical to TRBD1. The CDR3 has 15 residues. Germline loops: CDR1 KGHSH, CDR2 LQKENI. V dropped 0 bases and J dropped 5; count of bases not matched to a gene: 5. This CDR3 is CASSPPARGHTEAFF. The CDR3 bases are TGTGCCAGCTCACCACCGGCCAGGGGGCATACTGAAGCTTTCTTT.

The J gene is TRBJ2-5, the V gene TRBV5-5; 12 bases line up with TRBD2. Germline lookup yields CDR1 SGHKS and CDR2 YYEKEE (reference sequence). With V trimmed by 2 bases and J by 4 bases, 12 bases remained unmatched. This CDR3 is 18 amino acids long. As DNA, the CDR3 is TGTGCCAGCAGCTTTCTCAGTTCTAGCGGGAGGGCCGGAGAGACCCAGTACTTC. Its translation is CASSFLSSSGRAGETQYF.

The chain employs TRBV11-1 and TRBJ2-5; D might be TRBD2 (5 bases). Germline lookup yields CDR1 SGHAT and CDR2 FQDESV (reference sequence). The CDR3 totals 13 residues. V dropped 3 bases and J dropped 2 bases, with 7 bases sitting between them. CDR3 amino acids: CASSFSGQETQYF. The CDR3 DNA reads TGTGCCAGCAGCTTTTCGGGACAAGAGACCCAGTACTTC.

The genes are TRBV29-1 and TRBJ2-2; no definite D call. The CDR3 is 13 amino acids. Per the germline V gene, CDR1 is SQVTM and CDR2 is ANQGSEA. V was trimmed by 1 base and J by 6 bases, leaving 9 bases between them. The chain's CDR3 is CSVEVGVAGELFF. The CDR3 bases are TGCAGCGTTGAAGTGGGCGTGGCCGGGGAGCTGTTTTTT.

The CDR3: CASTSSGSYYNEQFF. CDR3 bases: TGTGCCAGTACCTCTAGCGGGAGTTACTACAATGAGCAGTTCTTC. The rearrangement joins TRBV19 to TRBJ2-1; 10 nucleotides align to TRBD2. Germline trimming cut 7 bases from V and 3 bases from J; bases unmatched to any gene: 6. The CDR3 covers 15 residues. Per the germline V gene, CDR1 is LNHDA and CDR2 is SQIVND (reference sequence). Combining the CDR3 with reference TRBV19 and TRBJ2-1 gives the whole variable domain DGGITQSPKYLFRKEGQNVTLSCEQNLNHDAMYWYRQDPGQGLRLIYYSQIVNDFQKGDIAEGYSVSREKKESFPLTVTSAQKNPTAFYLCASTSSGSYYNEQFFGPGTRLTVL.

The rearrangement links TRBV9 to TRBJ2-7; 7 nucleotides align to TRBD1. This CDR3 comprises 17 residues. Looked up from germline, CDR1 is SGDLS and CDR2 is YYNGEE. V shed 3 bases and J 5 bases; nucleotides not matched to a gene: 17. The CDR3 bases are TGTGCCAGCAGCGGAACCGGGACAGCGGAAGAAGGGGACGAGCAGTACTTC. It encodes CASSGTGTAEEGDEQYF. The full variable domain, in which reference TRBV9 and TRBJ2-7 provide the parts outside the CDR3, is DSGVTQTPKHLITATGQRVTLRCSPRSGDLSVYWYQQSLDQGLQFLIQYYNGEERAKGNILERFSAQQFPDLHSELNLSSLELGDSALYFCASSGTGTAEEGDEQYFGPGTRLTVT.

The J gene is TRBJ2-5, the V gene TRBV11-2; 7 bases align to TRBD2. The germline V gene encodes CDR1 SGHAT and CDR2 FQNNGV. V lost 0 bases to trimming and J lost 5 bases; unmatched junction nucleotides: 6. The CDR3 runs to 15 residues. The CDR3 region is CASSLEIGEGETQYF. As DNA, the CDR3 is TGTGCCAGCAGCTTAGAAATCGGGGAGGGGGAGACCCAGTACTTC.

The chain links TRBV4-2 to TRBJ2-1; 9 positions match TRBD2. The V and J ends lost 1 base and 9 bases, in that order; junction bases with no gene match: 10. The germline CDR1 and CDR2 sequences are LGHNA and YNFKEQ. The CDR3 spans 16 residues. The CDR3 bases are TGTGCCAGCAGCCAAGCGGGACTAGCATCAAGGGTTGAGCAGTTCTTC. It encodes CASSQAGLASRVEQFF.

This chain joins TRBV7-2 and TRBJ2-1, with D perhaps TRBD1 (5 bases). V lost 5 bases, J lost 4 bases, and 9 bases lay in between. The CDR3 totals 13 residues. The germline V gene has CDR1 SGHTA and CDR2 FQGNSA. In DNA, the CDR3 is TGTGCCAGCAGCGCCACAGGATACAATGAGCAGTTCTTC. This translates into CASSATGYNEQFF.

The chain has TRBV28 and TRBJ1-1, with TRBD1 matching 8 bases. CDR3 length: 12 amino acids. Trimming at V came to 3 bases and at J to 10 bases, leaving 4 bases not matched to a gene. Germline-derived CDR1 and CDR2 are MDHEN and SYDVKM. The CDR3 sequence: CASSFPGQGAFF. In DNA, the CDR3 is TGTGCCAGCAGTTTCCCCGGACAGGGAGCTTTCTTT.

The chain combines TRBV7-2 with TRBJ2-5; maybe TRBD2 (6 bases). V was trimmed by 1 base and J by 1 base, leaving 13 bases between them. This CDR3 comprises 16 residues. Looked up from germline, CDR1 is SGHTA and CDR2 is FQGNSA. The CDR3 is CASSLDRLAFQETQYF. In DNA, the CDR3 is TGTGCCAGCAGCTTAGATCGGCTAGCGTTCCAAGAGACCCAGTACTTC.

The rearrangement joins TRBV28 to TRBJ2-1; D not resolved. CDR3 length equals 11 residues. The germline CDR1 and CDR2 sequences are MDHEN and SYDVKM. The germline V and J ends were trimmed by 6 bases and 10 bases, with 10 bases remaining between them. CDR3 DNA: TGTGCCAGCAGCCGTCTCGAGGAGCAGTTCTTC. This sequence encodes CASSRLEEQFF.